Included here is one T cell receptor beta chain sequence, with context. The data belong to a study of neoadjuvant anti-PD-1 for oral cavity cancer. CDR3 length: 20 amino acids. V shed 6 bases and J 0 bases; nucleotides not matched to a gene: 19. Sequencing was performed with immunoSEQ multiplex PCR; in TCRdb, only in-frame clones are kept and a portion is missing. The sample lists tens of thousands of clones, about 86% occurring once. Sample: PBMCs, taken before nivolumab (anti-PD-1) treatment. The TCR sequence derives from a person aged 35 to 85 with oral cavity squamous cell carcinoma. V and J are TRBV23-1 and TRBJ2-7; TRBD2 aligns across 11 bases. TRBV23-1 qualifies as an ORF whose function is uncertain. This CDR3 is CASRRPTGLAGQGHSYEQYF. The CDR3 nucleotides are TGCGCCAGCAGAAGACCGACCGGACTAGCGGGCCAAGGTCACTCCTACGAGCAGTACTTC.